This TCR beta chain stems from a study of radiotherapy plus CTLA-4 blockade in lung cancer. As for the study in general: Disease control was present in roughly 29% of patients, and objective responses in 15% to 20%.

The table came from immunoSEQ multiplex PCR; TCRdb's copy has only in-frame clones and leaves some out. The repertoire holds around 78,000 clones, around 79% seen once, with approximately 3.8% in the top ten. With ipilimumab providing CTLA-4 blockade, focal radiation was administered to patients who had chemo-refractory metastatic non-small-cell lung cancer. The germline V gene encodes CDR1 SGHTA and CDR2 FQGNSA. Trimming took 5 bases from V and 0 from J; bases not matched to a gene: 8. The CDR3 has 16 amino acids. Study findings and constraints: Early blood T cell clone changes and increased post-radiation serum interferon-beta were reportedly the strongest response predictors. Radiotherapy was combined with ipilimumab, and tumor-derived TCR clones then expanded in blood.

Comment on this clone: Its cognate antigen is unknown.

The chain recombines TRBV7-2 with TRBJ2-3; 7 nucleotides align to TRBD2. Sequenced here: peripheral blood, sampled from a patient treated with radiotherapy plus ipilimumab. This TCR was recovered from a human donor with non-small cell lung cancer who had a partial response to radiotherapy plus ipilimumab. Some clones in this sample may be carry-over from other donors' samples. The CDR3 region has the DNA TGTGCCAGCAGCCCCCAGCGGGGCCTTAGCACAGATACGCAGTATTTT. Translating gives CASSPQRGLSTDTQYF.